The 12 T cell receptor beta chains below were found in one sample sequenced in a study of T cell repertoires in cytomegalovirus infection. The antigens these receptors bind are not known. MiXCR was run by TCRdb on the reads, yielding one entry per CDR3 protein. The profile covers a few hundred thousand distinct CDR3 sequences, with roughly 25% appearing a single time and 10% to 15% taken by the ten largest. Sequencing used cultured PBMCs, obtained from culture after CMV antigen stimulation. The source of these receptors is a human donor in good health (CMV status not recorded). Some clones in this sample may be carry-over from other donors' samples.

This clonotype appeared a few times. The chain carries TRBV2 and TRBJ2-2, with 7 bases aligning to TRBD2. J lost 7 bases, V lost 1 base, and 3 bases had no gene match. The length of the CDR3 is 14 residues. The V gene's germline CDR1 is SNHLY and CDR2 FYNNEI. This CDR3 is CASSEGGRDGELFF. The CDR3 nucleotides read TGTGCCAGCAGTGAAGGGGGGAGGGACGGGGAGCTGTTTTTT.

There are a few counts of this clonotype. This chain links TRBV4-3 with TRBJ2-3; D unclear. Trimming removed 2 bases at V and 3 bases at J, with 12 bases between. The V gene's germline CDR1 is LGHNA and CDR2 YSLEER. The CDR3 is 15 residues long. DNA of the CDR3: TGCGCCAGCAGCCAAACCTCGACTGATACAGATACGCAGTATTTT. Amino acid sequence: CASSQTSTDTDTQYF.

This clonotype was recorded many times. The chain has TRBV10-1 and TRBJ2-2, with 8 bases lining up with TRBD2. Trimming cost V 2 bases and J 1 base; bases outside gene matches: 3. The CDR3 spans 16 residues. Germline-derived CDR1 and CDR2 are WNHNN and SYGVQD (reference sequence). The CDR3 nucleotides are TGCGCCAGCAGTGAGAGGAGCGGGAGGAACACCGGGGAGCTGTTTTTT. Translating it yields CASSERSGRNTGELFF.

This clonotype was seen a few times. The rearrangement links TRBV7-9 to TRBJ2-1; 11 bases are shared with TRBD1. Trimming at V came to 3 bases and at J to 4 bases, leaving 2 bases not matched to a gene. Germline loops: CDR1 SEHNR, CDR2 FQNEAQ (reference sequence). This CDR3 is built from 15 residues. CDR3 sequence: CASSFGTGGYNEQFF. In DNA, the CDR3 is TGTGCCAGCAGCTTTGGGACAGGGGGTTACAATGAGCAGTTCTTC.

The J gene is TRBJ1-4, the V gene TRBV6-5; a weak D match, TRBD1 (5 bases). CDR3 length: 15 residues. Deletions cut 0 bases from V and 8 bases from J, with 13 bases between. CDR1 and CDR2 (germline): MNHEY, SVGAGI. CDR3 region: CASSYSERGWEKLFF. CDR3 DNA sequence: TGTGCCAGCAGTTACTCAGAGAGGGGTTGGGAAAAACTGTTTTTT.

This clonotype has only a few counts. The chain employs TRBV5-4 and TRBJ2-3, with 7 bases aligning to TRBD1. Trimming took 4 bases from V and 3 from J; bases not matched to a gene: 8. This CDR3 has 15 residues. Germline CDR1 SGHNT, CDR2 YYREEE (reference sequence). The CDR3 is CASSLGQDLTDTQYF. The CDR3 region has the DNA TGTGCCAGCAGCCTCGGACAGGACCTTACAGATACGCAGTATTTT.

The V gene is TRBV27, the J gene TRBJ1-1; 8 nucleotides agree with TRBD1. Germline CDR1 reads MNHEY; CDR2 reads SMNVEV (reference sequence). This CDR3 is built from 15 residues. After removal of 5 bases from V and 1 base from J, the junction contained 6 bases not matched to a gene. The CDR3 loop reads CASSPMDRANTEAFF. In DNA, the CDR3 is TGTGCCAGCAGTCCTATGGACAGGGCGAACACTGAAGCTTTCTTT.

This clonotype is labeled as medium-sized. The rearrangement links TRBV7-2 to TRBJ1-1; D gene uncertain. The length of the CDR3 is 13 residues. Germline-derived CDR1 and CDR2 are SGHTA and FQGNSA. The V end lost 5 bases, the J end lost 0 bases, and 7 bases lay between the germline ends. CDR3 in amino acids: CASSKVMNTEAFF. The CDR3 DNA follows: TGTGCCAGCAGCAAAGTCATGAACACTGAAGCTTTCTTT.

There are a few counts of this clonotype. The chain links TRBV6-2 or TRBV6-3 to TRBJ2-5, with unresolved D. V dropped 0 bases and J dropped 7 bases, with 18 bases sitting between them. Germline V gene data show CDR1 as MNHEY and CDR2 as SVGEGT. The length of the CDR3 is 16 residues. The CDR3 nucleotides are TGTGCCAGCAGTTACTCTCCTAGAGGACCCCCTAGGACCCAGTACTTC. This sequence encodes CASSYSPRGPPRTQYF.

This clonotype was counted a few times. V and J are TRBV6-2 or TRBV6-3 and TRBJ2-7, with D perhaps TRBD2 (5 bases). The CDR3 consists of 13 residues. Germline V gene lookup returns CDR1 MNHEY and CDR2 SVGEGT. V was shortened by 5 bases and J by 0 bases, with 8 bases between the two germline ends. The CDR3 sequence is CASSDRGSYEQYV. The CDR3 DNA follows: TGTGCCAGCAGTGACCGGGGCTCCTACGAGCAGTACGTC.

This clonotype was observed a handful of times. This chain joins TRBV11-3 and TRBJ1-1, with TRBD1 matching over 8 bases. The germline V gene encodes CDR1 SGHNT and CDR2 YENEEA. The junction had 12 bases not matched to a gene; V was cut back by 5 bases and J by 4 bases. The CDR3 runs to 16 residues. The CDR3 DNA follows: TGTGCCAGCAGCCTCCTAGGACAGGGAGGGGGCACTGAAGCTTTCTTT. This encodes CASSLLGQGGGTEAFF.

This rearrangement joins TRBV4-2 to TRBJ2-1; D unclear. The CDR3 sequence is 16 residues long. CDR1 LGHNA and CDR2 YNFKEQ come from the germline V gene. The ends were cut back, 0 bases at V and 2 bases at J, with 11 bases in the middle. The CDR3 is CASSQESTSAYNEQFF. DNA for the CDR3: TGTGCCAGCAGCCAAGAATCCACTTCGGCCTACAATGAGCAGTTCTTC.